This TCR beta chain was sequenced in a study of identical twins. Study conclusions and caveats: For cord blood, abundant beta clonotypes had fewer insertions, unlike memory repertoires, which showed none. Out-of-frame alpha sequences that twins shared showed excess low generation probability.

Via MiXCR, TCRdb re-called the 5' RACE reads, giving one row per CDR3 protein. The sample has 450,000 to 650,000 distinct CDR3 sequences; roughly 9.5% are singletons. Trimming shortened V by 2 bases and J by 0 bases, and 7 bases separated the two germline ends. CDR1 and CDR2 from the germline V gene are SQVTM and ANQGSEA. The CDR3 extends over 13 amino acids. This clonotype was seen at least ten times. The target antigen is unknown. These data also featured in a second study, about yellow fever vaccine responses in identical twins.

Material for sequencing was PBMCs. The gene calls are TRBV29-1 and TRBJ1-1, with D possibly TRBD1 on 5 matching bases. The receptor was derived from a woman in her late teens or twenties in good health. CDR3 amino acids: CSVERGLNTEAFF. The CDR3 bases are TGCAGCGTTGAAAGGGGATTGAACACTGAAGCTTTCTTT.